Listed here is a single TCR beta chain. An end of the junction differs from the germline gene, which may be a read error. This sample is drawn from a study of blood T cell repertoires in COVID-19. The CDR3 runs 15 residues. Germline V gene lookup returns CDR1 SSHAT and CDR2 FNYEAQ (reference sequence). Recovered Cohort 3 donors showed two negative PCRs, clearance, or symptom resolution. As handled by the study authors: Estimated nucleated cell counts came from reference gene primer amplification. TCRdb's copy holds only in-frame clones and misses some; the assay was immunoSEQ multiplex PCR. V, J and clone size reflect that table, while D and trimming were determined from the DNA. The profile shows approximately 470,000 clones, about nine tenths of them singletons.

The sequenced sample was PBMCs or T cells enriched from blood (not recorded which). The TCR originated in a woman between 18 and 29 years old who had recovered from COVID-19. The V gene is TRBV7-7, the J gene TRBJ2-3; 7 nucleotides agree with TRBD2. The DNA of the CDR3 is TGTGCTAGCAGCCCTATGGCGGGGGGCACAGATACGCAGTATTTT. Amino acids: CASSPMAGGTDTQYF.